The 11 T cell receptor beta chains below were found in one sample sequenced in a study of cytomegalovirus exposure and HLA in healthy donors. PCR amplification relied on 60 Vbeta primers (plus 13 Jbeta primers). Data came from immunoSEQ multiplex PCR; TCRdb stores just in-frame clones and leaves some out. The repertoire has 55,000 to 80,000 clones, approximately 85% of them found once; the top ten carry over 8.5%. The sample was PBMCs. The receptors derive from a female donor in good health and CMV-seronegative.

The chain links TRBV11-2 to TRBJ2-2, with 8 nucleotides matching TRBD1. The CDR3 consists of 16 residues. The junction had 7 bases not matched to a gene; V was cut back by 7 bases and J by 0 bases. Germline CDR1 SGHAT, CDR2 FQNNGV. CDR3 sequence (DNA): TGTGCCAGCACCGAGGGACAGGTAGCGAACACCGGGGAGCTGTTTTTT. Its translation is CASTEGQVANTGELFF.

The chain carries TRBV6-5 and TRBJ1-5; D gene unclear. This CDR3 spans 14 amino acids. The V end was cut by 8 bases, the J end by 7 bases, with 18 bases between. Germline V gives CDR1 MNHEY, CDR2 SVGAGI. CDR3 residues: CASRDYTGGQPQHF. The DNA for the CDR3 is TGTGCCAGCCGCGACTACACGGGAGGGCAGCCCCAGCATTTT.

The gene calls are TRBV10-3 and TRBJ2-1; TRBD2 matches 14 bases. The CDR3 sequence is 16 residues long. Germline assignment: CDR1 ENHRY and CDR2 SYGVKD. After removal of 6 bases from V and 5 bases from J, the junction contained 6 bases not matched to a gene. In DNA, the CDR3 is TGTGCCATCAGAAAGACTAGCGGGAGGGGTGACAATGAGCAGTTCTTC. Its translation: CAIRKTSGRGDNEQFF.

V is TRBV6-5 and J is TRBJ2-2; no clear D. From germline, CDR1 is MNHEY and CDR2 SVGAGI. Trimming cost V 4 bases and J 0 bases, with 9 bases left between them. The CDR3 is made up of 15 amino acids. As DNA, the CDR3 is TGTGCCAGCAGTTTCCTACCTGCGAACACCGGGGAGCTGTTTTTT. It translates to CASSFLPANTGELFF.

The rearrangement links TRBV9 to TRBJ2-4; 7 nucleotides line up with TRBD2. This CDR3 region has 19 residues. The germline V gene has CDR1 SGDLS and CDR2 YYNGEE. The junction had 28 bases not matched to a gene; V was cut back by 4 bases and J by 12 bases. CDR3 nucleotides: TGTGCCAGCAGCTTTTTAACTCGCGGGAGAATGGGGGGTCCGGGCAGTCAGTACTTC. This sequence encodes CASSFLTRGRMGGPGSQYF.

This rearrangement joins TRBV6-6 to TRBJ1-4; TRBD1 matches 7 bases. The CDR3 loop spans 14 amino acids. Per germline, CDR1 MNHNY and CDR2 SVGAGI (reference sequence). With 5 bases clipped from V and 6 bases from J, the junction kept 6 bases outside the gene matches. The CDR3 sequence: CASSEDRRDEKLFF. CDR3 nucleotides: TGTGCCAGCAGTGAGGACAGGCGAGATGAAAAACTGTTTTTT.

The count of this clone is one. The rearrangement uses TRBV4-2 and TRBJ2-2; TRBD2 agrees at 11 bases. The CDR3 contains 17 residues. Losses at the gene ends were 0 bases for V and 2 bases for J; bases not matched to a gene: 2. Germline V lookup: CDR1 LGHNA, CDR2 YNFKEQ. CDR3 bases: TGTGCCAGCAGCCAAGACCTAGCGGGGGGAAACACCGGGGAGCTGTTTTTT. It encodes CASSQDLAGGNTGELFF.

In DNA, the CDR3 is TGTGCCAGCAGTTACGAGGGGACTAGCCCAGATACGCAGTATTTT. Its translation is CASSYEGTSPDTQYF. V and J are TRBV6-5 and TRBJ2-3; the match to TRBD2 covers 9 bases. CDR3 size: 15 residues. V gave up 2 bases and J gave up 4 bases; unmatched junction bases: 4. Germline CDR1 and CDR2: MNHEY and SVGAGI.

The gene calls are TRBV10-3 and TRBJ2-7; 7 bases are a match to TRBD2. V was pared by 8 bases and J by 4 bases, with 14 bases of the junction left unmatched. The CDR3 loop spans 15 amino acids. Germline V gene lookup returns CDR1 ENHRY and CDR2 SYGVKD. CDR3 protein: CAIGPGDYASYEQYF. The CDR3 nucleotides read TGTGCCATCGGCCCCGGGGACTACGCCTCGTACGAGCAGTACTTC.

The chain links TRBV9 to TRBJ2-1; D is possibly TRBD1 (5 bases). CDR3 length equals 15 residues. The germline V gene encodes CDR1 SGDLS and CDR2 YYNGEE. V shed 4 bases and J shed 9 bases, with 20 bases lying between them. CDR3 amino acids: CASSQRQIGGVEQFF. The CDR3 DNA sequence: TGTGCCAGCAGCCAGAGACAGATCGGTGGGGTTGAGCAGTTCTTC.

V is TRBV27 and J is TRBJ2-1, with 7 bases identical to TRBD1. V was pared by 0 bases and J by 3 bases, with 5 bases of the junction left unmatched. The germline V gene has CDR1 MNHEY and CDR2 SMNVEV (reference sequence). The CDR3 contains 16 residues. In DNA, the CDR3 is TGTGCCAGCAGTTTATCAAGGACAGGCCACTACAATGAGCAGTTCTTC. Translated, it gives CASSLSRTGHYNEQFF.